This TCR beta chain was sequenced in a study of T cells expressing NK-cell markers. Notes on the study in general: A handful of donors showed these clonotypes also leading the CD3+CD56-NKG2C+ fraction.

TCRdb reprocessed the 5' RACE reads; each CDR3 protein has one entry and no DNA is given. The data include 500,000 to 600,000 distinct CDR3 sequences; the top ten clones carry approximately 3.6%. The CDR3 has 16 residues. The germline V gene has CDR1 SGHTA and CDR2 FQGNSA. With regard to this clonotype: Its antigen is undetermined.

This TCR was sampled from a man younger than 35 in good health. The chain uses TRBV7-2 and TRBJ2-6; TCRdb picks TRBD1, but there is no DNA to check that call. Specimen: blood T cells: a sorted CD56 or NKG2C T cell subset, CD4+ or CD8+ T cells, or bulk PBMC T cells (not recorded which). The CDR3 here is CASSSYRASGANVLTF.